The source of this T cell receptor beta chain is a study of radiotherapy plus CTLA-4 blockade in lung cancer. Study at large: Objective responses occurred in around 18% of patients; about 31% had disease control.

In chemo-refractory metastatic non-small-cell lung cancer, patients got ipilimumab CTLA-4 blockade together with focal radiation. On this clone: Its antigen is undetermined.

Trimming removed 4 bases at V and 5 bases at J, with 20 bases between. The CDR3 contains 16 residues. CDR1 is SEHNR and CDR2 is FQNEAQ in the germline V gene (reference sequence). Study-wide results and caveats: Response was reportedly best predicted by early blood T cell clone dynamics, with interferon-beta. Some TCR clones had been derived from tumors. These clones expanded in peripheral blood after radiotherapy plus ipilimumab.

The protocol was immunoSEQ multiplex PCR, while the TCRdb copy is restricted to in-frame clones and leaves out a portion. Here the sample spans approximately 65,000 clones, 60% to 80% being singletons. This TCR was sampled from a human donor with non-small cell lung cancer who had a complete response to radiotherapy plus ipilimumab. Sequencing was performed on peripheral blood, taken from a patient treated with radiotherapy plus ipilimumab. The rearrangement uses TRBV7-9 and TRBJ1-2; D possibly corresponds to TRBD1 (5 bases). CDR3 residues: CASSSYGTQKIYGYTF. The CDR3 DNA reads TGTGCCAGCAGCTCGTACGGGACGCAAAAGATATATGGCTACACCTTC.